This T cell receptor beta chain was recorded in a study of blood T cell repertoires in COVID-19 (dated by TCRdb to 2020 to 2022). In the study overall: Samples from collaborators originated in the United States, Italy and Spain and spanned both the acute and convalescent phases of COVID-19. The material from the prospective study consisted of cDNA or gDNA derived from T cells, B-cell-depleted T cells, or PBMCs. Subjects who had been exposed to COVID-19, were actively infected with it, or had recovered from it provided the deeply sampled blood TCRbeta repertoires that made up the dataset. A freely available public database, intended as a resource for researchers studying the immune response to SARS-CoV-2, is where the repertoires were released. The samples were drawn from two sources: the first 160 participants of the ongoing ImmuneRACE study, and 1,000 to 1,500 subjects contributed by 6 global collaborators. A de-identified subject ID, COVID-19 status, age in years and sex were almost always included in the sample metadata. Where HLA class I and class II types were available, the types were taken from metadata supplied by the sample provider, not from assay-based typing. What the work shows at the level of the full study, not this receptor alone: Clinical and demographic metadata were provided uncurated, with the amount varying by source and participant.

TCRbeta CDR3 regions were amplified from genomic DNA using the immunoSEQ Assay, a bias-controlled multiplex PCR. The authors' pipeline ran thus. Nucleated cell counts per sample were estimated from amplification of reference gene primers within the assay. To quantify the absolute abundance of each unique TCRbeta CDR3 rearrangement, sequence reads were collapsed and filtered. For each sample, productive Simpson clonality was calculated as the square root of Simpson's diversity index over productive rearrangements. The source is immuneACCESS, and TCRdb retained only in-frame sequences with V and J called. Part of the clones is not carried over; for the studies checked, unresolved V genes explain less than half of this, and the remainder is unexplained. V, J and clone size reflect that table, while D and trimming were determined from the DNA. Here the sample has more than 150,000 clones; about 80% occur a single time. The ten most abundant clones make up 13% to 15% of the sample.

From cysteine to phenylalanine, the CDR3 is 14 amino acids long. Only the CDR3 DNA is retained, 42 bases long and in frame from the first base. Trimming leaves V shorter by 11 bases and J shorter by 6 bases, with the junction holding 11 bases beyond the gene matches. The germline V gene (reference sequence) yields LNHDA for CDR1 and SQIVND for CDR2. About this clone itself: The antigen it binds to is not known. Per-base qualities were not stored, and no clone one base away is much larger.

Enrolling through a virtual design, the prospective study's participants ranged in age from roughly 18 to 95 years and lived across approximately 25 United States geographic areas. In the prospective study, participants were assigned to cohorts based on the clinical history participants reported in a screening survey and a study questionnaire. Exposed participants had been in contact, within 2 weeks of entering the study, with a person who had a PCR-confirmed or clinician-diagnosed case of COVID-19. In the prospective study, whole blood, serum and a nasopharyngeal or oropharyngeal swab were collected from each participant by mobile phlebotomists. Over an approximately two-month period, participants in the prospective study had the option of providing additional blood draws and questionnaires. Prospective study blood samples were shipped either frozen or at room temperature before DNA extraction.

What was sequenced was PBMCs or T cells enriched from blood (not recorded which). The chain is made from TRBV19 and TRBJ2-1; 9 central bases correspond to TRBD2. The sequence came from a man aged 55 to 69 who had been exposed to COVID-19. The CDR3 region: CASSLGTSPNEQFF. The nucleotide sequence reads TGTGCCTCCTCCCTCGGGACTAGCCCCAATGAGCAGTTCTTC.